The T cell receptor beta chain described here comes from a study of early T cells in non-severe SARS-CoV-2 infection. Whole-study context: Unsorted whole blood bulk RNA was sequenced, with unpaired chains. The study's findings and limits: Anti-spike CD8 responses were favored by VDJdb matching, which missed private and CD4 specificities.

Germline V gene lookup returns CDR1 MGHRA and CDR2 YSYEKL. The J segment lost 8 bases and the V segment lost 1 base, leaving 8 bases of the junction unmatched. This CDR3 region has 15 residues. There are many counts of this clonotype. Its target is not known. MiXCR, applied by TCRdb to the 5' RACE reads, yields one record per CDR3 protein. The table includes approximately 29,000 distinct CDR3 sequences, 6.6% detected once. The chain has TRBV4-1 and TRBJ2-1, with TRBD2 matching over 7 bases. The sample taken for sequencing was whole blood. This clonotype was obtained from an adult who was a healthcare worker with PCR-confirmed SARS-CoV-2 infection or an uninfected control (not recorded which). The CDR3 sequence is CASSQGTRAGHEQFF. CDR3 nucleotide sequence: TGCGCCAGCAGCCAAGGGACTAGAGCGGGGCATGAGCAGTTCTTC.